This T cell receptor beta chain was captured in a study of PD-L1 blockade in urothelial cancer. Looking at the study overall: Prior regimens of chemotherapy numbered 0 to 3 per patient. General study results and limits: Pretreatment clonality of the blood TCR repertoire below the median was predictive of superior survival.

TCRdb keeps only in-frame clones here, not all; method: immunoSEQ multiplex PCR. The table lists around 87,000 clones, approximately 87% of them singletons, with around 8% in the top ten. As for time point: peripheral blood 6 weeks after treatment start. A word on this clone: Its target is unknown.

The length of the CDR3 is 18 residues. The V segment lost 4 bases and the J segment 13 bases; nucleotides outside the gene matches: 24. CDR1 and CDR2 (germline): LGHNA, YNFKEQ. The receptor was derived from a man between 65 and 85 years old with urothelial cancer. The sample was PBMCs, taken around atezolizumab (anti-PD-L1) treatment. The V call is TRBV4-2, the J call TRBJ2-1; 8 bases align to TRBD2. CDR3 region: CASSRGVIGGARSGFQFF. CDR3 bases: TGTGCCAGCAGCCGGGGGGTTATCGGGGGGGCCAGGTCCGGGTTCCAGTTCTTC.